Presented here are 9 T cell receptor beta chains from one specimen sequenced in a study of blood T cell repertoires in COVID-19. The assay was immunoSEQ multiplex PCR, and TCRdb's table has in-frame clones only and misses some. In the table there are roughly 120,000 clones, roughly 90% of which are singletons. Sequenced input: peripheral blood. The receptor source for this set is a man aged 55 to 69 with COVID-19, enrolled during active disease.

This chain links TRBV9 with TRBJ2-5, with 8 bases identical to TRBD1. V lost 3 bases and J lost 4; bases outside the gene matches: 14. The CDR3 length is 17 residues. Germline assignment: CDR1 SGDLS and CDR2 YYNGEE. The CDR3 loop is CASSGPGVGRGRETQYF. CDR3 DNA: TGTGCCAGCAGCGGGCCCGGTGTCGGCAGGGGGCGAGAGACCCAGTACTTC.

This chain uses TRBV6-5 with TRBJ2-1; D gene ambiguous. Germline V gene sequence: CDR1 MNHEY, CDR2 SVGAGI. V was cut by 7 bases and J by 6 bases, with 13 bases left in between. CDR3 length: 13 residues. CDR3 nucleotides: TGTGCCAGCACCCCAACCAGGTTCAATGAGCAGTTCTTC. Encoded protein: CASTPTRFNEQFF.

A single count supports this clone. The DNA of the CDR3 is TGTGCTAGTGGTTTAACCCCCAATGTGAGGAGGGAGCAGTACTTC. This codes for CASGLTPNVRREQYF. V gene TRBV12-5 combines with J gene TRBJ2-7, with D perhaps TRBD2 (5 bases). The V and J ends lost 3 bases and 7 bases respectively, with 19 bases between them. This CDR3 has 15 residues. CDR1 and CDR2 (germline): LGHNT, FRNRAP.

V gene TRBV4-3 combines with J gene TRBJ2-3; D is perhaps TRBD2 (6 bases). The length of the CDR3 is 17 residues. Trimming removed 2 bases from V and 2 bases from J, with 17 bases in between. CDR1 is LGHNA and CDR2 is YSLEER in the germline V gene. As DNA, the CDR3 is TGCGCCAGCAGCCAACCAACGACGGGACTGCTCACAGATACGCAGTATTTT. It codes for CASSQPTTGLLTDTQYF.

The CDR3 nucleotides are TGTGCCAGCAGCTTAACAGGGGCCCTCGGCTACGAGCAGTACTTC. Its translation is CASSLTGALGYEQYF. The V call is TRBV7-8, the J call TRBJ2-7, with 7 bases identical to TRBD1. V was clipped by 2 bases and J by 3 bases; unmatched bases: 7. The germline V gene has CDR1 SGHVS and CDR2 FQNEAQ. This CDR3 has 15 residues.

The V call is TRBV11-3, the J call TRBJ2-5; tentatively, D is TRBD2 (6 bases). V lost 6 bases, J lost 4 bases, and 12 bases lay in between. CDR1 and CDR2 from the germline V gene are SGHNT and YENEEA. The CDR3 runs 13 residues. This chain's CDR3 is CASRTRGIETQYF. The CDR3 DNA follows: TGTGCCAGCAGGACTCGGGGGATAGAGACCCAGTACTTC.

The chain couples TRBV18 to TRBJ1-2, with D hard to call. V shed 0 bases and J shed 5 bases, with 16 bases lying between them. The CDR3 runs 16 residues. From germline, CDR1 is KGHSH and CDR2 LQKENI. Here the CDR3 DNA reads TGTGCCAGCTCACCACCGTTCGGGGAAGGTGGGTATGGCTACACCTTC. Protein: CASSPPFGEGGYGYTF.

The rearrangement uses TRBV4-1 and TRBJ1-1; D is possibly TRBD1 (6 bases). V was shortened by 4 bases and J by 0 bases, with 21 bases between the two germline ends. The CDR3 is made up of 18 amino acids. Germline values: CDR1 MGHRA, CDR2 YSYEKL. CDR3 sequence (DNA): TGCGCCAGCAGCCTAACGTCAACGTGGACAGATTTGAACACTGAAGCTTTCTTT. Translating it yields CASSLTSTWTDLNTEAFF.

A few counts support this clone. The rearrangement joins TRBV29-1 to TRBJ1-2; 10 nucleotides match TRBD1. In germline, CDR1 is SQVTM, CDR2 ANQGSEA. V was clipped by 2 bases and J by 6 bases; unmatched bases: 6. This CDR3 region has 14 residues. CDR3: CSVEKGQGQDGYTF. CDR3 sequence (DNA): TGCAGCGTTGAAAAGGGACAGGGGCAAGATGGCTACACCTTC.